This TCR beta chain was retrieved from a study of CD8+ T cells in alopecia areata. RNA, once extracted, was reverse transcribed into cDNA for use as the sequencing template. TCRdb's copy holds only in-frame clones and misses some; the assay was immunoSEQ multiplex PCR. The repertoire consists of roughly 200,000 clones, with roughly 59% occurring once and the leading ten covering approximately 1.7%. CDR3 size: 14 residues. Trimming took off 0 bases at V and 1 base at J, with 8 bases between the two ends. Germline lookup yields CDR1 SGHRS and CDR2 YFSETQ. Samples from alopecia areata patients were lesional scalp punch biopsies and peripheral blood. PBMCs yielded sorted CD4+ and CD8+ T cells.

The V and J genes are TRBV5-1 and TRBJ2-7; D might be TRBD1 (6 bases). Sequencing used CD4+ T cells sorted from blood, obtained at week 0. This receptor was obtained from a human donor with alopecia areata. The CDR3 region is CASSLVTGSYEQYF. In DNA form, the CDR3 reads TGCGCCAGCAGCTTGGTTACAGGGTCCTACGAGCAGTACTTC.